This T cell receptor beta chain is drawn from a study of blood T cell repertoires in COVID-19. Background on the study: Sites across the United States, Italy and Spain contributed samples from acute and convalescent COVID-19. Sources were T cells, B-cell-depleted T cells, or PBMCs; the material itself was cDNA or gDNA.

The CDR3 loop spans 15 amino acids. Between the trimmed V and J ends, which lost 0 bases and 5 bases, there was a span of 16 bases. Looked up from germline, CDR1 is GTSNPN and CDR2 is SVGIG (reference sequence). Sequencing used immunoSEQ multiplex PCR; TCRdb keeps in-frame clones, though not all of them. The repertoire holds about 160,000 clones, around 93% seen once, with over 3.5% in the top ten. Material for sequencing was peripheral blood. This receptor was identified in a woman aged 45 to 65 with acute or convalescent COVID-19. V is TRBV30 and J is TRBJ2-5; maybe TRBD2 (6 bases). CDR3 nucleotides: TGTGCCTGGAGTGTACGAGTAGGGAGGAGGGAGACCCAGTACTTC. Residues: CAWSVRVGRRETQYF.